One sample yielded the 28 T cell receptor beta chains listed below, sequenced in a study of OX40 agonist ivuxolimab in advanced cancers. The protocol was immunoSEQ multiplex PCR, while the TCRdb copy is restricted to in-frame clones and leaves out a portion. The table has around 36,000 clones, about 90% seen once. The sample here was CD4+ or CD8+ T cells sorted from blood, taken in a trial of the OX40 agonist ivuxolimab. Receptor source: an adult with an advanced solid tumor such as melanoma, head and neck, liver or kidney cancer.

The chain links TRBV30 to TRBJ1-2; no clear D. V was clipped by 5 bases and J by 8 bases, with 15 bases between them. Germline values: CDR1 GTSNPN, CDR2 SVGIG (reference sequence). The CDR3 has 12 residues. The CDR3 spells CAWDGRGSGYTF. The CDR3 DNA reads TGTGCCTGGGACGGGAGAGGATCCGGCTACACCTTC.

The gene calls are TRBV11-2 and TRBJ1-1; 7 bases agree with TRBD1. The V gene end was trimmed by 0 bases and the J gene end by 3 bases; junction bases not matched to a gene: 4. CDR1 and CDR2 from the germline V gene are SGHAT and FQNNGV. The CDR3 totals 15 residues. The CDR3 DNA reads as TGTGCCAGCAGCTTAGACGGCAGGGGGTACACTGAAGCTTTCTTT. The encoded protein is CASSLDGRGYTEAFF.

The V call is TRBV14, the J call TRBJ1-2; D gene uncertain. The CDR3 is 12 amino acids. CDR1 and CDR2 (germline): SGHDN, FVKESK. V dropped 1 base and J dropped 2 bases, with 2 bases sitting between them. The CDR3 loop reads CASSQGNYGYTF. CDR3 sequence (DNA): TGTGCCAGCAGCCAAGGGAACTATGGCTACACCTTC.

The chain couples TRBV5-4 to TRBJ1-2, with D possibly matching TRBD1 (5 bases). The CDR3 runs to 12 residues. V was pared by 2 bases and J by 7 bases, with 9 bases between. The germline V gene encodes CDR1 SGHNT and CDR2 YYREEE (reference sequence). CDR3 residues: CASSFGGGGYTF. The CDR3 DNA reads TGTGCCAGCAGCTTCGGGGGTGGTGGCTACACCTTC. The complete variable domain, with remaining parts taken from reference TRBV5-4 and TRBJ1-2, reads ETGVTQSPTHLIKTRGQQVTLRCSSQSGHNTVSWYQQALGQGPQFIFQYYREEENGRGNFPPRFSGLQFPNYSSELNVNALELDDSALYLCASSFGGGGYTFGSGTRLTVV.

The CDR3 nucleotides are TGTGCCTGGAGTATGGATGACTATGGCTACACCTTC. It specifies CAWSMDDYGYTF. V is TRBV30 and J is TRBJ1-2; D gene ambiguous. Germline lookup yields CDR1 GTSNPN and CDR2 SVGIG (reference sequence). This CDR3 spans 12 amino acids. Trimming shortened V by 2 bases and J by 3 bases, and 7 bases separated the two germline ends.

The chain has TRBV30 and TRBJ1-2; no firm D call. From germline, CDR1 is GTSNPN and CDR2 SVGIG (reference sequence). The CDR3 is 15 amino acids. V dropped 5 bases and J dropped 5 bases, with 21 bases sitting between them. The CDR3 spells CAWLPVRGLGYGYTF. For the CDR3, the DNA is TGTGCCTGGTTGCCGGTGAGAGGCCTAGGGTATGGCTACACCTTC.

The rearrangement uses TRBV5-1 and TRBJ1-1; D ambiguous. CDR3 size: 13 residues. CDR1 is SGHRS and CDR2 is YFSETQ in the germline V gene. Deletions cut 0 bases from V and 1 base from J, with 4 bases between. The CDR3 coding sequence is TGCGCCAGCAGCTTGGACTGGAACACTGAAGCTTTCTTT. It yields the protein CASSLDWNTEAFF.

The chain has TRBV7-2 and TRBJ1-4; possibly TRBD1 for D (6 bases). V lost 5 bases and J 7 bases, leaving 20 bases between the germline ends. CDR1 and CDR2 from the germline V gene are SGHTA and FQGNSA. The CDR3 has 16 residues. CDR3 region: CASSALGGGIGEKLFF. In nucleotides, the CDR3 is TGTGCCAGCAGCGCCCTAGGGGGGGGAATAGGTGAAAAACTGTTTTTT.

V and J are TRBV19 and TRBJ2-7; the D gene is possibly TRBD1 (6 bases). Trimming took 3 bases from V and 7 from J, leaving 16 bases between them. CDR3 size: 14 residues. Germline V gene sequence: CDR1 LNHDA, CDR2 SQIVND (reference sequence). Here the CDR3 DNA reads TGTGCCAGTAGTATCTTCGGGGACACTTCTGAGCAGTACTTC. Protein sequence: CASSIFGDTSEQYF. The variable domain in full, with the rest retrieved from reference TRBV19 and TRBJ2-7, is DGGITQSPKYLFRKEGQNVTLSCEQNLNHDAMYWYRQDPGQGLRLIYYSQIVNDFQKGDIAEGYSVSREKKESFPLTVTSAQKNPTAFYLCASSIFGDTSEQYFGPGTRLTVT.

This clone was observed a few times. The CDR3 DNA sequence: TGCAGCGGCGTTACTTCGGCGGGAAATGAGCAGTTCTTC. Its translation is CSGVTSAGNEQFF. This chain links TRBV29-1 with TRBJ2-1, with D possibly matching TRBD2 (6 bases). CDR1 SQVTM and CDR2 ANQGSEA come from the germline V gene. This CDR3 has 13 residues. Trimming removed 7 bases at V and 7 bases at J, with 17 bases between.

The chain carries TRBV6-1 and TRBJ1-2, with 12 bases identical to TRBD1. Germline assignment: CDR1 MNHNS and CDR2 SASEGT. V shed 5 bases and J 8 bases; nucleotides not matched to a gene: 6. The CDR3 extends over 14 amino acids. CDR3 nucleotides: TGTGCCAGCAGTTGGGGGACAGGGGGCGAAGGCTACACCTTC. The encoded protein is CASSWGTGGEGYTF.

The J gene is TRBJ1-4, the V gene TRBV13; 11 nucleotides match TRBD1. Germline-derived CDR1 and CDR2 are PRHDT and FYEKMQ (reference sequence). Unmatched junction bases numbered 7, after V lost 5 bases and J lost 8 bases. The length of the CDR3 is 15 residues. This chain's CDR3 is CASSPRGQGDEKLFF. Written as DNA, the CDR3 is TGTGCCAGCAGCCCGAGGGGACAGGGGGACGAAAAACTGTTTTTT.

On this clone: One end of the junction varies from germline; a read error may be responsible. The chain recombines TRBV7-7 with TRBJ2-1, with a weak D call TRBD1 (6 bases). Germline assignment: CDR1 SSHAT and CDR2 FNYEAQ (reference sequence). The CDR3 covers 14 residues. The CDR3 region is CASSLAKGDNEQFF. The CDR3 bases are TGTGCTAGCAGCTTAGCGAAGGGGGACAATGAGCAGTTCTTC.

The chain combines TRBV4-3 with TRBJ1-4; D is ambiguous. The CDR3 sequence is 14 residues long. Deletions cut 0 bases from V and 11 bases from J, with 13 bases between. Germline CDR1 LGHNA, CDR2 YSLEER. The DNA of the CDR3 is TGCGCCAGCAGCCAAGATTTGGTAGGGCAGAAACTGTTTTTT. Its translation is CASSQDLVGQKLFF.

This clone came up once. The gene calls are TRBV5-4 and TRBJ1-4; D gene ambiguous. The CDR3 length is 13 residues. Germline assignment: CDR1 SGHNT and CDR2 YYREEE (reference sequence). V lost 0 bases to trimming and J lost 5 bases, with 5 bases between them. CDR3 sequence reads: CASSLGRNEKLFF. In nucleotides, the CDR3 is TGTGCCAGCAGCTTGGGGCGGAATGAAAAACTGTTTTTT. The whole variable domain, remainder taken from reference TRBV5-4 and TRBJ1-4, is ETGVTQSPTHLIKTRGQQVTLRCSSQSGHNTVSWYQQALGQGPQFIFQYYREEENGRGNFPPRFSGLQFPNYSSELNVNALELDDSALYLCASSLGRNEKLFFGSGTQLSVL.

V gene TRBV4-1 combines with J gene TRBJ1-6, with TRBD1 matching 8 bases. This CDR3 comprises 16 residues. With 4 bases clipped from V and 13 bases from J, the junction kept 15 bases outside the gene matches. CDR1 MGHRA and CDR2 YSYEKL come from the germline V gene. This CDR3 is CASSPHPGQATVPLHF. The CDR3 bases are TGCGCCAGCAGCCCTCATCCGGGACAGGCGACTGTTCCCCTCCACTTT.

DNA for the CDR3: TGTGCCAGTAGTATAGCTACGGGACAGGGGTACGAGCAGTACTTC. Its translation: CASSIATGQGYEQYF. The genes are TRBV19 and TRBJ2-7, with 10 bases that match TRBD1. The germline gives CDR1 LNHDA, CDR2 SQIVND (reference sequence). The V segment lost 1 base and the J segment 4 bases; nucleotides outside the gene matches: 4. The CDR3 has 15 amino acids.

This clone turned up a few times. The J gene is TRBJ1-1, the V gene TRBV5-1, with 8 bases fitting TRBD1. V trimming: 4 bases; J trimming: 3 bases; junction bases outside the gene matches: 8. Germline V CDR1 and CDR2: SGHRS, YFSETQ. The CDR3 totals 15 residues. The CDR3 bases are TGCGCCAGCAGCGGGGGGACAGGCGAACACACTGAAGCTTTCTTT. Its translation is CASSGGTGEHTEAFF.

This chain connects TRBV19 to TRBJ2-5; D gene uncertain. Germline CDR1 and CDR2: LNHDA and SQIVND (reference sequence). With 2 bases removed from V and 5 bases from J, the gap between germline ends came to 9 bases. The CDR3 extends over 13 amino acids. CDR3 protein: CASSISALETQYF. As DNA, the CDR3 is TGTGCCAGTAGTATATCTGCCTTGGAGACCCAGTACTTC.

The gene calls are TRBV4-3 and TRBJ1-2, with D tentatively TRBD1 (6 bases). With 0 bases removed from V and 4 bases from J, the gap between germline ends came to 18 bases. This CDR3 region has 17 residues. The germline CDR1 and CDR2 sequences are LGHNA and YSLEER. The CDR3 here is CASSQEGVEGVGYGYTF. Written as DNA, the CDR3 is TGCGCCAGCAGCCAAGAAGGGGTTGAGGGGGTTGGCTATGGCTACACCTTC.

The chain links TRBV27 to TRBJ2-7; D unclear. Germline values: CDR1 MNHEY, CDR2 SMNVEV (reference sequence). Between the trimmed V and J ends, which lost 0 bases and 5 bases, there was a span of 14 bases. The CDR3 consists of 15 residues. The CDR3 loop is CASSLSRARIDEQYF. CDR3 coding DNA: TGTGCCAGCAGTTTATCTCGGGCGAGGATCGACGAGCAGTACTTC.

V gene TRBV5-6 combines with J gene TRBJ2-7; no reliable D call. There are 13 residues in the CDR3. V gave up 0 bases and J gave up 0 bases, with 4 bases separating them. Per the germline V gene, CDR1 is SGHDT and CDR2 is YYEEEE. This CDR3 reads CASSLGHSYEQYF. The CDR3 nucleotides are TGTGCCAGCAGCTTGGGACACTCCTACGAGCAGTACTTC.

V and J are TRBV7-2 and TRBJ1-5; possible D gene TRBD1, 6 bases. Germline loops: CDR1 SGHTA, CDR2 FQGNSA. Trimming took off 3 bases at V and 9 bases at J, with 15 bases between the two ends. This CDR3 is 14 amino acids long. Here the CDR3 DNA reads TGTGCCAGCAGCTTGGAGCAGGGGAGCGCGCCCCAGCATTTT. It specifies CASSLEQGSAPQHF.

The rearrangement joins TRBV7-8 to TRBJ1-2, with D unclear. V shed 0 bases and J shed 5 bases, with 10 bases lying between them. Per germline, CDR1 SGHVS and CDR2 FQNEAQ. This CDR3 comprises 14 residues. The CDR3 coding sequence is TGTGCCAGCAGCTTAGCTAATAGCGGGTATGGCTACACCTTC. Translating it yields CASSLANSGYGYTF.

The chain employs TRBV15 and TRBJ2-1, with D perhaps matching TRBD1 (6 bases). The germline V gene encodes CDR1 LNHNV and CDR2 YYDKDF (reference sequence). The CDR3 totals 14 residues. Trimming cost V 6 bases and J 7 bases, with 16 bases left between them. CDR3 amino acids: CATSYRAAGNEQFF. The CDR3, as DNA: TGTGCCACCAGTTACAGGGCTGCCGGGAATGAGCAGTTCTTC.

The DNA for the CDR3 is TGCGCCAGCAGCAGGATTGGGACTGAAGCTTTCTTT. Its translation: CASSRIGTEAFF. This chain connects TRBV4-1 to TRBJ1-1; D is unclear. The germline CDR1 and CDR2 sequences are MGHRA and YSYEKL. V was shortened by 5 bases and J by 5 bases, with 9 bases between the two germline ends. The CDR3 is 12 amino acids.

This chain links TRBV19 with TRBJ2-2; 10 bases are a match to TRBD2. The CDR3 contains 17 residues. Germline V gene data show CDR1 as LNHDA and CDR2 as SQIVND (reference sequence). Trimming took 4 bases from V and 6 from J; bases not matched to a gene: 11. Here the CDR3 DNA reads TGTGCCAGTAGTACACTAGCGGGGCGGTCGTATGCCGGGGAGCTGTTTTTT. Protein product: CASSTLAGRSYAGELFF.

The gene calls are TRBV6-8 and TRBJ2-7, with no clear D. Germline CDR1 reads MNHGY; CDR2 reads SAAAGT. The V end was cut by 5 bases, the J end by 3 bases, with 17 bases between. This CDR3 has 15 amino acids. The CDR3 DNA reads TGTGCCAGCAGTGCCGTACACGGAGAAAACTACGAGCAGTACTTC. The encoded protein is CASSAVHGENYEQYF.